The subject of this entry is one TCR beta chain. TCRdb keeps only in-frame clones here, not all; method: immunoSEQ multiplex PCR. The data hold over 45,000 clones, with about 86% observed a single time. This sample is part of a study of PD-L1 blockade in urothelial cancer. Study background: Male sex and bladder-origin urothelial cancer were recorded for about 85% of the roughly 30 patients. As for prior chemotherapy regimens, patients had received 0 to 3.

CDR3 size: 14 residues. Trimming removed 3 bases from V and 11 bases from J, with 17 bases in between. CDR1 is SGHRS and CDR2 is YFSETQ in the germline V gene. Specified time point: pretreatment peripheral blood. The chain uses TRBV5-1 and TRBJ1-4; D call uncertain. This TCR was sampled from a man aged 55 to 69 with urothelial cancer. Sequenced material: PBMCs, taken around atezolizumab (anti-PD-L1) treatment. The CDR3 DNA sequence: TGCGCCAGCAGCTCCGGAGGAGGCTTCGGGAAACTGTTTTTT. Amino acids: CASSSGGGFGKLFF. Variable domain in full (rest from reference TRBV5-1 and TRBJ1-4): KAGVTQTPRYLIKTRGQQVTLSCSPISGHRSVSWYQQTPGQGLQFLFEYFSETQRNKGNFPGRFSGRQFSNSRSEMNVSTLELGDSALYLCASSSGGGFGKLFFGSGTQLSVL.